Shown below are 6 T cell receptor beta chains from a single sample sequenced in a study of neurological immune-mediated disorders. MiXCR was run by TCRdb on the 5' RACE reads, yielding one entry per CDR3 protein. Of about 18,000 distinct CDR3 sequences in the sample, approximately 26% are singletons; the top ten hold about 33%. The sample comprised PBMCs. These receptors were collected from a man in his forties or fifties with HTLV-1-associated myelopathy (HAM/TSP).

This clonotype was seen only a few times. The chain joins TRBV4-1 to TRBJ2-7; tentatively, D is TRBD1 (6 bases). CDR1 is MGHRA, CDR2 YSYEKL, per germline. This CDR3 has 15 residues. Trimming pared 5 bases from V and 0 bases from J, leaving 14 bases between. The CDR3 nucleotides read TGCGCCAGCAGCTCACCTGGACAGAGCTCCTACGAGCAGTACTTC. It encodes CASSSPGQSSYEQYF.

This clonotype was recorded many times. The CDR3 nucleotides are TGTGCCAGCAGTTGGGGGATTAGGTTCCCCACAGATACGCAGTATTTT. Translated, it gives CASSWGIRFPTDTQYF. The chain recombines TRBV27 with TRBJ2-3, with D perhaps matching TRBD1 or TRBD2 (5 bases each). The CDR3 has 16 residues. Germline-derived CDR1 and CDR2 are MNHEY and SMNVEV (reference sequence). The V end was cut by 4 bases, the J end by 2 bases, with 16 bases between.

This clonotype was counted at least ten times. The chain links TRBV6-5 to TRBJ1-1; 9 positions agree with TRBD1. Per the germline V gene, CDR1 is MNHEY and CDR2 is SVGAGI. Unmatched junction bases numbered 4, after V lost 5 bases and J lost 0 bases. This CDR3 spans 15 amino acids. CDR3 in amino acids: CASSKGTGMNTEAFF. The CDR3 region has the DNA TGTGCCAGCAGTAAAGGGACAGGGATGAACACTGAAGCTTTCTTT.

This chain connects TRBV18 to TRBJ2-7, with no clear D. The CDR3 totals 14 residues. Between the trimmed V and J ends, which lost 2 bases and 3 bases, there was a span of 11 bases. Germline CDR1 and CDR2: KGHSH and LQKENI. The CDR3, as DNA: TGTGCCAGCTCACCAAAGGATAGCTACTACGAGCAGTACTTC. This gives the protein CASSPKDSYYEQYF. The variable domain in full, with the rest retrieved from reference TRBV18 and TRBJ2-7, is NAGVMQNPRHLVRRRGQEARLRCSPMKGHSHVYWYRQLPEEGLKFMVYLQKENIIDESGMPKERFSAEFPKEGPSILRIQQVVRGDSAAYFCASSPKDSYYEQYFGPGTRLTVT.

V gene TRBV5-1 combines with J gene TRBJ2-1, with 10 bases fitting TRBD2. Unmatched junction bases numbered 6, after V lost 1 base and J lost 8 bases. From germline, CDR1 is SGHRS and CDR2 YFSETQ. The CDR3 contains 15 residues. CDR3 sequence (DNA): TGCGCCAGCAGCTTGCTGACTAGCGGGTCCGATGAGCAGTTCTTC. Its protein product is CASSLLTSGSDEQFF. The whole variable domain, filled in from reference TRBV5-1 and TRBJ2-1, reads KAGVTQTPRYLIKTRGQQVTLSCSPISGHRSVSWYQQTPGQGLQFLFEYFSETQRNKGNFPGRFSGRQFSNSRSEMNVSTLELGDSALYLCASSLLTSGSDEQFFGPGTRLTVL.

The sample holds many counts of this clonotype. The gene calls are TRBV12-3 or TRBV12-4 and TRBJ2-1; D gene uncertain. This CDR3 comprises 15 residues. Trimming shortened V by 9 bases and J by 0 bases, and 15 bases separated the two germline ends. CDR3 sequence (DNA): TGTGCCAGTTCAGGCGTCCGGAGCTCCTACAATGAGCAGTTCTTC. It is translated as CASSGVRSSYNEQFF.